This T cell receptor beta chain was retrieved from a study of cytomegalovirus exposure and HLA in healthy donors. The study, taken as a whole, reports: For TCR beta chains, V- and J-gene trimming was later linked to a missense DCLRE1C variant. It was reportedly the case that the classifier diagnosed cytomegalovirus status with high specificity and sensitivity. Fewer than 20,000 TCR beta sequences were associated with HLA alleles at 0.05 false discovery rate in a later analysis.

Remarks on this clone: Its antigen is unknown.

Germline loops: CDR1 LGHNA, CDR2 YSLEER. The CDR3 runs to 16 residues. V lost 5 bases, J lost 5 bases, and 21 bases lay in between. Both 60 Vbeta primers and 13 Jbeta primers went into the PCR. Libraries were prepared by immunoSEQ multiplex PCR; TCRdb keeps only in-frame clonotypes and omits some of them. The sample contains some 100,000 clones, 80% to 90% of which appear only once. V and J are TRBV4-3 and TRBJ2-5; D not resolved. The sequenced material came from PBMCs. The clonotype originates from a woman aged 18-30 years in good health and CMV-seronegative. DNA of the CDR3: TGCGCCAGCAGCTCCAAGTCAAGAGGTGTGATGGAGACCCAGTACTTC. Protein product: CASSSKSRGVMETQYF.